These 2 T cell receptor beta chains originate from one sample sequenced in a study of T cells of healthy individuals. TCRdb reprocessed the 5' RACE reads with MiXCR, giving one entry per CDR3 protein. This table holds approximately 58,000 distinct CDR3 sequences, 14% to 15% found once. These receptors came from a human donor in good health.

The chain is built from TRBV3-1 and TRBJ1-1; possible D gene TRBD1, 5 bases. CDR1 is LGHDT, CDR2 YNNKEL, per germline (reference sequence). CDR3 length: 12 amino acids. V was clipped by 4 bases and J by 8 bases, with 11 bases between them. CDR3 DNA: TGTGCCAGCAGCCCCGGGACTCCAGAAGCTTTCTTT. This translates into CASSPGTPEAFF.

The chain combines TRBV9 with TRBJ2-1; the D call may be TRBD1 or TRBD2 (5 bases each). The CDR3 has 16 residues. Germline V lookup: CDR1 SGDLS, CDR2 YYNGEE. V shed 0 bases and J shed 3 bases, with 13 bases lying between them. CDR3 DNA: TGTGCCAGCAGCGTAGGTGGGGGTCTCAACTACAATGAGCAGTTCTTC. Translating it yields CASSVGGGLNYNEQFF.